The 3 T cell receptor beta chains reported below all come from one sample, sequenced in a study of sequential checkpoint blockade in melanoma. Treatment described: randomized to nivolumab then ipilimumab (arm A) or the reverse (arm B). Here immunoSEQ multiplex PCR was the method, and the copy in TCRdb shows in-frame clones only, minus some. This sample has about 11,000 clones, with approximately 81% found just once. This sample comprised CD8+ T cells sorted from blood (inferred from file names), obtained from a patient given nivolumab and ipilimumab in sequence. These receptors were obtained from a human donor with melanoma.

This chain connects TRBV5-6 to TRBJ1-2; the D gene is possibly TRBD1 (6 bases). Trimming took 4 bases from V and 7 from J, leaving 17 bases between them. There are 14 residues in the CDR3. CDR1 is SGHDT and CDR2 is YYEEEE in the germline V gene. CDR3 bases: TGTGCCAGCAGCGAGATAACAGGGAAGTCTGGCTACACCTTC. It specifies CASSEITGKSGYTF.

The genes are TRBV6-1 and TRBJ2-1, with D unclear. Trimming removed 3 bases from V and 4 bases from J, with 10 bases in between. This CDR3 has 14 amino acids. The germline V gene has CDR1 MNHNS and CDR2 SASEGT. In nucleotides, the CDR3 is TGTGCCAGCAGTGAGACGCGGAGATACAATGAGCAGTTCTTC. Protein product: CASSETRRYNEQFF.

This rearrangement joins TRBV9 to TRBJ2-7, with D possibly TRBD2 on 5 matching bases. The ends were cut back, 0 bases at V and 6 bases at J, with 16 bases in the middle. Germline V gene sequence: CDR1 SGDLS, CDR2 YYNGEE. This CDR3 is built from 15 residues. CDR3 sequence reads: CASSVGGGGAGEQYF. The CDR3 bases are TGTGCCAGCAGCGTAGGAGGCGGAGGCGCGGGCGAGCAGTACTTC.